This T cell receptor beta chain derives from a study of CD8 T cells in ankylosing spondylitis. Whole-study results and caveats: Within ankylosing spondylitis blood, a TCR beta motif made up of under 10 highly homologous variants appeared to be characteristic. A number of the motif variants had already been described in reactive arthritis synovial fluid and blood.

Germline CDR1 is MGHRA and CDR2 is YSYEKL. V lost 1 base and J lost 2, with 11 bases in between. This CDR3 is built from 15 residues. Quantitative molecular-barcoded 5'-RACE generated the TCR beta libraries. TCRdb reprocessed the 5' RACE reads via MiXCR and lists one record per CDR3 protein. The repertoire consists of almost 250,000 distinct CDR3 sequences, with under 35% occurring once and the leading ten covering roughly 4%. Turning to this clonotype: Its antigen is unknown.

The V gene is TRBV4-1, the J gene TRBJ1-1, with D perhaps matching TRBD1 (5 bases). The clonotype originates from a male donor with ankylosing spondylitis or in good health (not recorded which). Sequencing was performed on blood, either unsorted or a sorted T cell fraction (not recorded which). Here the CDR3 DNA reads TGCGCCAGCAGCCAAGTGTGGGGACCTAACACTGAAGCTTTCTTT. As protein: CASSQVWGPNTEAFF.